The entry that follows covers one T cell receptor beta chain sequence. Assay: immunoSEQ multiplex PCR; the TCRdb copy retains only in-frame clones and omits some. The sample includes approximately 150,000 clones, around 79% of them seen just once. This entry is derived from a study of blood T cell repertoires in COVID-19. V was clipped by 1 base and J by 12 bases, with 16 bases between them. Germline V lookup: CDR1 SGDLS, CDR2 YYNGEE. The length of the CDR3 is 13 residues. J is TRBJ1-1 and V is TRBV9; a possible D gene is TRBD1 (6 bases). Sequencing input: peripheral blood. The receptor's source is a man aged 50 to 60 with active or convalescent COVID-19. CDR3 residues: CASSVHEGEKTFF. CDR3 in DNA: TGTGCCAGCAGCGTACACGAGGGGGAAAAAACTTTCTTT. Complete variable domain (other parts from reference TRBV9 and TRBJ1-1): DSGVTQTPKHLITATGQRVTLRCSPRSGDLSVYWYQQSLDQGLQFLIQYYNGEERAKGNILERFSAQQFPDLHSELNLSSLELGDSALYFCASSVHEGEKTFFGQGTRLTVV.